Given below is one TCR beta chain in context. The antigen remains unidentified. With 60 Vbeta and 13 Jbeta primers, the PCR was carried out. Sequencing used immunoSEQ multiplex PCR; TCRdb keeps in-frame clones, though not all of them. Here the sample spans 100,000 to 150,000 clones, 75% being singletons. From germline, CDR1 is SGHTA and CDR2 FQGNSA. The CDR3 extends over 16 amino acids. With 4 bases clipped from V and 1 base from J, the junction kept 6 bases outside the gene matches. This specimen belongs to a study of cytomegalovirus exposure and HLA in healthy donors. General study results and limits: The listing of roughly 160 TCR beta chains classed them as cytomegalovirus-associated. CMV serostatus alone was available as immune exposure information.

This chain links TRBV7-2 with TRBJ1-5, with 8 bases fitting TRBD1. Sequenced input: PBMCs. The clonotype originates from a woman aged 40 to 49 in good health and CMV-seropositive. CDR3 region: CASSSTGALSNQPQHF. The CDR3 DNA sequence: TGTGCCAGCAGCTCGACAGGGGCCCTAAGCAATCAGCCCCAGCATTTT. The full variable domain, rest sourced from reference TRBV7-2 and TRBJ1-5, is GAGVSQSPSNKVTEKGKDVELRCDPISGHTALYWYRQSLGQGLEFLIYFQGNSAPDKSGLPSDRFSAERTGGSVSTLTIQRTQQEDSAVYLCASSSTGALSNQPQHFGDGTRLSIL.